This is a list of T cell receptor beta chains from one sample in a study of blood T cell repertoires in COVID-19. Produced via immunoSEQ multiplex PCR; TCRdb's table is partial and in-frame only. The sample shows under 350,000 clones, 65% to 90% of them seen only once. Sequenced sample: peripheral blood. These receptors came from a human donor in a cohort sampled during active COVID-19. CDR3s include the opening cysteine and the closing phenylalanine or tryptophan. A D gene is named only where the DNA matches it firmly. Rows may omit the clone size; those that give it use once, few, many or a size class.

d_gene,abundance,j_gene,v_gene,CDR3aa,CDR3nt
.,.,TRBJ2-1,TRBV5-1,CASSLVVTGGINNEQFF,TGCGCCAGCAGCTTGGTAGTAACTGGCGGGATAAACAATGAGCAGTTCTTC
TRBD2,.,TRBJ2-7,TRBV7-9,CASSLGIGRPGYEQYF,TGTGCCAGCAGCTTAGGAATCGGGAGGCCGGGATACGAGCAGTACTTC
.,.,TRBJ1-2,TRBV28,CASSAAFSTTSGYTF,TGTGCCAGCAGTGCTGCCTTTTCCACTACTTCTGGCTACACCTTC
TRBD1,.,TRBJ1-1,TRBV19,CASRSTGAHLGAFF,TGTGCCAGTAGATCGACAGGGGCCCACTTAGGAGCTTTCTTT
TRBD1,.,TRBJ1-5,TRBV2,CASAQGLDQPQHF,TGTGCCAGCGCACAGGGGCTGGATCAGCCCCAGCATTTT
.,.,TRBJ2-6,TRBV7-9,CASSLRGRGANVLTF,TGTGCCAGCAGCCTCAGGGGTCGAGGGGCCAACGTCCTGACTTTC
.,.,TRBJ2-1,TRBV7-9,CASRLGEEGEQFF,TGTGCCAGCAGGCTAGGTGAGGAGGGTGAGCAGTTCTTC
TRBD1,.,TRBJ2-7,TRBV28,CASSSRTGIYEQYF,TGTGCCAGCAGTTCGCGGACAGGGATCTACGAGCAGTACTTC
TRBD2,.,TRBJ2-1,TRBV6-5,CASSSGTSLGYNEQFF,TGTGCCAGCAGTTCCGGGACTAGTCTGGGCTACAATGAGCAGTTCTTC
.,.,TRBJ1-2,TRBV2,CASSGSGNSWSGGYTF,TGTGCCAGCAGTGGATCGGGGAACTCCTGGTCGGGCGGCTACACCTTC
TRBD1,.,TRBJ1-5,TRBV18,CASSPGTGDIHQSQHF,TGTGCCAGCTCCCCAGGGACAGGGGATATTCATCAGTCCCAGCATTTT
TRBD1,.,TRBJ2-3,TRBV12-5,CASGFTGGADTQYF,TGTGCTAGTGGTTTCACAGGGGGAGCAGATACGCAGTATTTT
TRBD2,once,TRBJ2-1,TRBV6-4,CASSDSKASGTNEQFF,TGTGCCAGCAGTGACTCGAAGGCTAGCGGGACGAATGAGCAGTTCTTC
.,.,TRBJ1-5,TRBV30,CAWSARGSGNQPQHF,TGTGCCTGGAGTGCCAGGGGAAGCGGCAATCAGCCCCAGCATTTT
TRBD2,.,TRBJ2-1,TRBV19,CASSILVFDGTTNYNEQFF,TGTGCCAGTAGTATTTTGGTTTTTGATGGGACTACGAATTACAATGAGCAGTTCTTC
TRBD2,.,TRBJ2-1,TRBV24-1,CATSGLAGGLEQFF,TGTGCCACCTCGGGACTAGCGGGAGGGCTTGAGCAGTTCTTC
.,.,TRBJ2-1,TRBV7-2,CASSLDFGGYNEQFF,TGTGCCAGCAGCTTAGATTTCGGGGGTTACAATGAGCAGTTCTTC
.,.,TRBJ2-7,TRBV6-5,CASSSGGPEQYF,TGTGCCAGCAGTTCAGGAGGGCCCGAGCAGTACTTC
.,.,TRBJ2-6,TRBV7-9,CASTPIAGTISGANVLTF,TGTGCCAGCACCCCGATAGCCGGTACAATTTCTGGGGCCAACGTCCTGACTTTC
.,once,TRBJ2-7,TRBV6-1,CASSERGLAAEQYF,TGTGCCAGCAGTGAACGAGGGCTCGCGGCCGAGCAGTACTTC
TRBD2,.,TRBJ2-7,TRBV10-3,CAISEGEGHGYEQYF,TGTGCCATCAGTGAGGGGGAGGGTCATGGCTACGAGCAGTACTTC
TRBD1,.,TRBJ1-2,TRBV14,CASSQDPRGRGYGYTF,TGTGCCAGCAGCCAAGATCCCAGGGGGCGAGGGTATGGCTACACCTTC
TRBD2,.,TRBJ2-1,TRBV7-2,CASSLAFVAGGNEQFF,TGTGCCAGCAGCTTAGCTTTCGTAGCGGGAGGGAACGAGCAGTTCTTC
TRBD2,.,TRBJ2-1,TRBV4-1,CASSQAPGLASNEQFF,TGCGCCAGCAGCCAAGCACCGGGACTAGCGTCAAATGAGCAGTTCTTC
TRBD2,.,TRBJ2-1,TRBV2,CASGRDYNEQFF,TGTGCCAGCGGGAGGGACTACAATGAGCAGTTCTTC
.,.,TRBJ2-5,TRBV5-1,CASSMRQRETQYF,TGCGCCAGCAGCATGAGACAACGGGAGACCCAGTACTTC
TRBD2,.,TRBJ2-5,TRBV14,CASSQESGRAQYF,TGTGCCAGCAGCCAAGAGTCCGGGAGGGCCCAGTACTTC
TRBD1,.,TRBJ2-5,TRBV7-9,CASSLSTGVQETQYF,TGTGCCAGCAGCTTATCAACAGGGGTCCAAGAGACCCAGTACTTC
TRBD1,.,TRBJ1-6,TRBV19,CASSNRGWNSPLHF,TGTGCCAGTAGTAACAGGGGTTGGAATTCACCCCTCCACTTT
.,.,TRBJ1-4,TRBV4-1,CASSQGVGGREKLFF,TGCGCCAGCAGCCAAGGGGTGGGGGGACGAGAAAAACTGTTTTTT
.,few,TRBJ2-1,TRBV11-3,CASSLESGYNEQFF,TGTGCCAGCAGCTTAGAAAGCGGGTACAATGAGCAGTTCTTC
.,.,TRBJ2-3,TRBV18,CASSRTATDTQYF,TGTGCCAGCTCACGGACAGCTACAGATACGCAGTATTTT
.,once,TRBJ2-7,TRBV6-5,CASRVHSTYEQYF,TGTGCCAGCAGGGTTCATTCCACATACGAGCAGTACTTC
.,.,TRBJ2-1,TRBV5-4,CASSTGLSGANEQFF,TGTGCCAGCTCCACCGGTCTATCAGGGGCCAATGAGCAGTTCTTC
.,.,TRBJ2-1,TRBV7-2,CASSSTDRAQQFF,TGTGCCAGCAGCTCGACAGATCGGGCGCAGCAGTTCTTC
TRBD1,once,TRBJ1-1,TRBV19,CASSSWGQGNTEAFF,TGTGCCAGTAGTTCCTGGGGACAGGGGAACACTGAAGCTTTCTTT
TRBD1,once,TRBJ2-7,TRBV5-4,CASSSRTGAYEQYF,TGTGCCAGCAGCTCCAGGACAGGGGCATACGAGCAGTACTTC
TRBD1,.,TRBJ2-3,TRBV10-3,CAISESMGTATQYF,TGTGCCATCAGTGAGTCAATGGGGACAGCTACGCAGTATTTT
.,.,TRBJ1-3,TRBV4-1,CASSQTPNSGNTIYF,TGCGCCAGCAGCCAGACTCCTAACTCTGGAAACACCATATATTTT
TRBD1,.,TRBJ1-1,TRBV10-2,CASSDRTGGTEAFF,TGCGCCAGCAGTGATAGGACAGGGGGCACTGAAGCTTTCTTT
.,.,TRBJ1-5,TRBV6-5,CASSYDRYNQPQHF,TGTGCCAGCAGTTACGACAGGTACAATCAGCCCCAGCATTTT
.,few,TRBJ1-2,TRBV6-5,CASSFRQEHGYTF,TGTGCCAGCAGTTTCCGACAGGAGCATGGCTACACCTTC
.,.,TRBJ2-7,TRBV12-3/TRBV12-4,CASSLRLQRDSYF,TGTGCCAGCAGTTTACGGCTTCAAAGGGACTCGTACTTC
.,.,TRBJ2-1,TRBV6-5,CASNKQGARGNEQFF,TGTGCCAGCAACAAACAGGGTGCTAGGGGCAATGAGCAGTTCTTC
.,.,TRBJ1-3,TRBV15,CATRPDLKRDTIYF,TGTGCCACCCGACCGGACTTAAAGAGGGACACCATATATTTT
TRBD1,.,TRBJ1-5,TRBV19,CASGDRGYQPQHF,TGTGCCAGCGGGGACAGGGGATATCAGCCCCAGCATTTT
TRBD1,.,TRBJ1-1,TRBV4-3,CASSQQGATGTAFF,TGCGCCAGCAGCCAACAGGGGGCGACAGGAACTGCTTTCTTT
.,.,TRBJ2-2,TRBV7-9,CASITANANTGELFF,TGTGCCAGCATAACCGCGAACGCGAACACCGGGGAGCTGTTTTTT
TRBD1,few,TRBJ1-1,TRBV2,CASTFFPGQMNTEAFF,TGTGCCAGCACATTCTTCCCGGGACAGATGAACACTGAAGCTTTCTTT
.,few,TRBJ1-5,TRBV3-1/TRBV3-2,CASSPGGQPQHF,TGTGCCAGCAGCCCTGGGGGGCAGCCCCAGCATTTT
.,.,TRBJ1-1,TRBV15,CATSRGTFGGALGTEAFF,TGTGCCACCAGCAGAGGCACCTTTGGGGGCGCCTTGGGGACTGAAGCTTTCTTT
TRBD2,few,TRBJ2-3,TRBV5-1,CASSWTSGTSDTQYF,TGCGCCAGCAGCTGGACTAGCGGGACCTCAGATACGCAGTATTTT
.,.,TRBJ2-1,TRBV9,CASSVEGFNEQFF,TGTGCCAGCAGCGTAGAGGGGTTCAATGAGCAGTTCTTC
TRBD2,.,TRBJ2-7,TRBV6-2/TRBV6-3,CASSLKLAGVEQYF,TGTGCCAGCAGTTTGAAACTAGCGGGAGTCGAGCAGTACTTC
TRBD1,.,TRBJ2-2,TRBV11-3,CASSLAPTPGGHTGELFF,TGTGCCAGCAGCTTAGCCCCCACCCCAGGGGGCCACACCGGGGAGCTGTTTTTT
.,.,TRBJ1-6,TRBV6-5,CASRITGLSPLHF,TGTGCCAGCAGAATAACAGGGCTCTCACCCCTCCACTTT
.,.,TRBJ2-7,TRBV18,CASSPVRAYEQYF,TGTGCCAGCTCACCCGTCAGGGCCTACGAGCAGTACTTC